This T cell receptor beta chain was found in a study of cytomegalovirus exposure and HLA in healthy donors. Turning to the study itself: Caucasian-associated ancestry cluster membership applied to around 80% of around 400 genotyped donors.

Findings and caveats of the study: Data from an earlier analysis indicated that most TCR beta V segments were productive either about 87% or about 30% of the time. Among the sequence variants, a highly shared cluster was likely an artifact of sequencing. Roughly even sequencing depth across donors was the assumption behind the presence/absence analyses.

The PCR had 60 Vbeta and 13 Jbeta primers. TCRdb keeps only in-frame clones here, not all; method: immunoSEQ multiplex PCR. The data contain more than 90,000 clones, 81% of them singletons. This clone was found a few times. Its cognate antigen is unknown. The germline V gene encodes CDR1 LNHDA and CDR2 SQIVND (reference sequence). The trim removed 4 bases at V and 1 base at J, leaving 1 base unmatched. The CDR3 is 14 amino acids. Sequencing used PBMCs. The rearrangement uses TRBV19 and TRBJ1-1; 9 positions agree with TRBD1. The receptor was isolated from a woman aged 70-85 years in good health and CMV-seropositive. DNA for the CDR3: TGTGCCAGTAGTACGGGACAGGGGAACACTGAAGCTTTCTTT. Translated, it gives CASSTGQGNTEAFF.